The clone carrying this TCR beta chain appeared many times. Its antigen is not identified. RNA transcripts served as template for amplifying TCR beta CDR3 sequences. Investigators did first-round RT-PCR with HTBI primers, then second-round multiplex PCR. A single record per CDR3 protein comes from TCRdb applying MiXCR to the multiplex PCR reads. Counted here are some 210,000 distinct CDR3 sequences, 25% to 35% occurring once; the ten biggest clones make up over 7.5%. The CDR3 is made up of 13 amino acids. Deletions cut 1 base from V and 7 bases from J, with 11 bases between. The germline V gene encodes CDR1 DFQATT and CDR2 SNEGSKA (reference sequence). Orbital computed tomography, thyroid ultrasound, TRAb, serum thyroxine and clinical symptoms formed the basis of diagnosis. The data derive from a study of Graves' ophthalmopathy and Graves' hyperthyroidism. Study information: Samples of peripheral blood were obtained at initial diagnosis, prior to treatment of any kind.

Study-wide results and caveats: Using 13 signatures, a model distinguished ophthalmopathy from stable hyperthyroidism, reaching about 87% sensitivity and 70% to 83% specificity. Among expanded thyroid clonotypes above 0.001 frequency, most also occurred in blood.

Sequences were obtained from peripheral blood. The sequence was obtained from a man aged 50 or older with Graves' ophthalmopathy. V usage is TRBV20-1 and J usage is TRBJ1-5, with D unresolved. CDR3 nucleotide sequence: TGCAGTGCTAGAGTCCAAGGGATACAGCCCCAGCATTTT. Its translation: CSARVQGIQPQHF.